This record covers a single T cell receptor beta chain. Its antigen is unknown. No base quality information exists; no much larger clone differs at one position. Enrolling through a virtual design, the prospective study's participants ranged in age from roughly 18 to 100 years and lived across around 25 United States geographic areas. In the prospective study, participants were assigned to cohorts based on the clinical history participants reported in a screening survey and a study questionnaire. Recovered participants in ImmuneRACE Cohort 3 were defined as having two consecutive negative NP/OP PCR tests, clearance from a healthcare professional, or resolution of symptoms. In the prospective study, mobile phlebotomists collected whole blood, serum and a nasopharyngeal or oropharyngeal swab from each participant. Additional blood draws and questionnaires over an approximately 2-month period could optionally be provided by prospective study participants. Blood samples from the prospective study were shipped frozen or at room temperature prior to DNA extraction.

The data derive from a study of blood T cell repertoires in COVID-19 (dated by TCRdb to the early 2020s). General notes on the study: Collaborator samples came from the United States, Italy and Spain and covered acute and convalescent phases of COVID-19. Samples came from the ongoing ImmuneRACE study (first 160 participants) plus 1,254 subjects from 6 global collaborators. The material from the prospective study consisted of cDNA or gDNA derived from T cells, B-cell-depleted T cells, or PBMCs. The dataset comprised deeply sampled blood TCRbeta repertoires from subjects exposed to, actively infected with, or recovered from COVID-19. Where HLA class I and class II types were available, the types were taken from metadata supplied by the sample provider, not from assay-based typing. Nearly every sample came with metadata listing a de-identified subject ID, COVID-19 status, age in years and sex. The repertoires were released in a freely available public database intended as a resource for research on the immune response to SARS-CoV-2. Beyond this particular receptor, the publication reports: The amount of clinical and demographic metadata varied by source and participant and was provided uncurated.

According to the germline V gene (reference sequence), CDR1 reads LNHDA and CDR2 reads SQIVND. V is pruned by 9 bases and J by 3 bases, leaving 15 bases of the junction without a gene match. The CDR3 spans 19 residues, from the cysteine through the phenylalanine. CDR3 DNA only is kept here, 57 bases in frame from base 1. TCRbeta CDR3 regions were amplified from genomic DNA using the immunoSEQ Assay, a bias-controlled multiplex PCR. The original methods were these. Nucleated cell counts per sample were estimated from amplification of reference gene primers within the assay. To quantify the absolute abundance of each unique TCRbeta CDR3 rearrangement, sequence reads were collapsed and filtered. For each sample, productive Simpson clonality was calculated as the square root of Simpson's diversity index over productive rearrangements. Imported from immuneACCESS, the table was reduced by TCRdb to in-frame sequences with V and J called. These copies leave out some clones; in studies compared against another copy, an unresolved V gene accounts for under half, and the cause of the remainder is not known. That table is the source of V, J and clone size, and D and trimming were worked out from the DNA. The sample records roughly 140,000 clones, around 84% of which are singletons. Together, the top ten hold under 9.5% of the sample.

Sequencing used PBMCs or T cells enriched from blood (not recorded which). Rearrangement joined TRBV19 to TRBJ2-2; 14 central nucleotides agree with TRBD2. This TCR came from a man in his fifties who had recovered from COVID-19. The CDR3 has the sequence CASKGLAGASIWDTGELFF. The bases read TGTGCCAGCAAGGGACTAGCGGGGGCCTCGATATGGGACACCGGGGAGCTGTTTTTT.